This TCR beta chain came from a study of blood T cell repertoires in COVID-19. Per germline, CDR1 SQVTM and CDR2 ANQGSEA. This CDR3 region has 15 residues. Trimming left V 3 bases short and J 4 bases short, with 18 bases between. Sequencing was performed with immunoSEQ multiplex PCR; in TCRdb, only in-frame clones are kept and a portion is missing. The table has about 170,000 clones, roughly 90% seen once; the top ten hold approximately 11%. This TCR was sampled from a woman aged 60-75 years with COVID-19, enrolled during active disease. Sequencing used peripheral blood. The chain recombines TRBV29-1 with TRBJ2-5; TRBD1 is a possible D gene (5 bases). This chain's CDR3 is CSVEVPGRGLETQYF. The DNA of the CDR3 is TGCAGCGTTGAGGTTCCAGGGCGAGGATTAGAGACCCAGTACTTC.